The 19 T cell receptor beta chains presented below share a single source sample, sequenced in a study of T cells in localized non-small cell lung cancer (TCRdb year 2020). The receptor library was made with the immunoSEQ multiplex PCR assay. Held by TCRdb, this immuneACCESS table contains in-frame sequences only and omits some clones. Under half of the omission traces to an unresolved V gene where checked; the cause of the rest is unknown. The sample has 50,000 to 60,000 clones on record, around 82% of them singletons. Approximately 4% of the sample comes from the top ten. Sequencing used PBMCs, obtained before any cancer treatment. Receptors originate from a woman aged 35 to 69 with stage II lung adenocarcinoma.

The DNA for the CDR3 is TGTGCCAGCAGCTACGACAGGGCCAAGGGATCACCCCTCCACTTT. Amino acids: CASSYDRAKGSPLHF. The chain is built from TRBV7-2 and TRBJ1-6, with TRBD1 matching over 7 bases. Germline lookup yields CDR1 SGHTA and CDR2 FQGNSA. The V segment lost 4 bases and the J segment 10 bases; nucleotides outside the gene matches: 10. The CDR3 covers 15 residues.

The gene calls are TRBV2 and TRBJ2-3, with 12 bases aligning to TRBD2. Looked up from germline, CDR1 is SNHLY and CDR2 is FYNNEI. This CDR3 is built from 14 residues. Trimming took 9 bases from V and 2 from J; bases not matched to a gene: 3. CDR3: CASTSGGFTDTQYF. Here the CDR3 DNA reads TGTGCCAGTACTAGCGGGGGGTTCACAGATACGCAGTATTTT.

The chain joins TRBV30 to TRBJ1-5, with 9 bases lining up with TRBD1. The CDR3 is made up of 18 amino acids. V lost 0 bases and J lost 0; bases outside the gene matches: 9. Germline CDR1 GTSNPN, CDR2 SVGIG (reference sequence). CDR3 nucleotides: TGTGCCTGGAGTGTTAGGACAGGGGATGGGGGTAGCAATCAGCCCCAGCATTTT. Translating gives CAWSVRTGDGGSNQPQHF.

This chain uses TRBV7-2 with TRBJ1-1, with a tentative D call TRBD1 (5 bases). V lost 7 bases to trimming and J lost 6 bases, with 27 bases between them. The germline gives CDR1 SGHTA, CDR2 FQGNSA. The CDR3 totals 17 residues. CDR3 residues: CASTPQGTAQGGAEAFF. The CDR3, as DNA: TGTGCCAGCACCCCCCAGGGAACCGCCCAGGGAGGCGCTGAAGCTTTCTTT.

Only a few counts were recorded for this clone. CDR3 sequence (DNA): TGTGCCAGCAGTTTAGGTCGTGGACAGGGGGCCCACGAGCAGTACTTC. Translated: CASSLGRGQGAHEQYF. This sequence joins TRBV28 and TRBJ2-7, with 11 bases lining up with TRBD1. V shed 2 bases, J shed 5 bases, and the junction held 8 bases outside the gene matches. The CDR3 spans 16 residues. Germline V gene data show CDR1 as MDHEN and CDR2 as SYDVKM. Supplemented by reference TRBV28 and TRBJ2-7, the full variable domain reads DVKVTQSSRYLVKRTGEKVFLECVQDMDHENMFWYRQDPGLGLRLIYFSYDVKMKEKGDIPEGYSVSREKKERFSLILESASTNQTSMYLCASSLGRGQGAHEQYFGPGTRLTVT.

V gene TRBV30 combines with J gene TRBJ1-6; the D gene is possibly TRBD1 (5 bases). Trimming took off 4 bases at V and 6 bases at J, with 10 bases between the two ends. Germline values: CDR1 GTSNPN, CDR2 SVGIG (reference sequence). CDR3 size: 13 residues. DNA of the CDR3: TGTGCCTGGAATCAACAGGCTAATTCACCCCTCCACTTT. Protein product: CAWNQQANSPLHF.

The V call is TRBV21-1, the J call TRBJ1-5. TRBV21-1 is recorded as a pseudogene. This CDR3 region has 17 residues. In DNA form, the CDR3 reads TGTGCCAGCAGCAAAGTGTACCGATACCTACATGGTCAGCCCCAGCATTTT. The encoded protein is CASSKVYRYLHGQPQHF.

The rearrangement uses TRBV4-1 and TRBJ2-5; 9 nucleotides align to TRBD2. Germline V gene data show CDR1 as MGHRA and CDR2 as YSYEKL. The CDR3 has 16 residues. V trimming: 4 bases; J trimming: 3 bases; junction bases outside the gene matches: 9. CDR3 region: CASSLVAGASEETQYF. For the CDR3, the DNA is TGCGCCAGCAGCCTGGTAGCGGGGGCAAGCGAAGAGACCCAGTACTTC.

The V gene is TRBV6-1, the J gene TRBJ2-7; a weak D match, TRBD1 (6 bases). With 6 bases removed from V and 2 bases from J, the gap between germline ends came to 14 bases. There are 14 residues in the CDR3. Germline V CDR1 and CDR2: MNHNS, SASEGT. CDR3 DNA sequence: TGTGCCAGCAGGGAGGACAGCGCACCCTACGAGCAGTACTTC. It yields the protein CASREDSAPYEQYF.

The genes are TRBV7-3 and TRBJ1-1; 8 bases map to TRBD1. Trimming at V came to 5 bases and at J to 4 bases, leaving 6 bases not matched to a gene. The CDR3 covers 14 residues. The V gene's germline CDR1 is SGHTA and CDR2 FQGTGA. The DNA of the CDR3 is TGTGCCAGCAGCCCGCAGGGGGCGAGCACTGAAGCTTTCTTT. This codes for CASSPQGASTEAFF. The full variable domain, with the rest looked up from reference TRBV7-3 and TRBJ1-1, is GAGVSQTPSNKVTEKGKYVELRCDPISGHTALYWYRQSLGQGPEFLIYFQGTGAADDSGLPNDRFFAVRPEGSVSTLKIQRTERGDSAVYLCASSPQGASTEAFFGQGTRLTVV.

This chain uses TRBV27 with TRBJ1-2; TRBD1 matches at 9 bases. The junction had 10 bases not matched to a gene; V was cut back by 4 bases and J by 1 base. This CDR3 contains 17 residues. In germline, CDR1 is MNHEY, CDR2 SMNVEV (reference sequence). CDR3 region: CASSYLSSGQGNYGYTF. The CDR3 DNA follows: TGTGCCAGCAGTTACCTTTCCTCGGGACAGGGTAACTATGGCTACACCTTC.

The chain has TRBV5-1 and TRBJ1-2; maybe TRBD1 (5 bases). Germline values: CDR1 SGHRS, CDR2 YFSETQ. V was trimmed by 4 bases and J by 6 bases, leaving 16 bases between them. The CDR3 is made up of 14 amino acids. DNA of the CDR3: TGCGCCAGCAGCGCGTATCAGGGTGAGGATGGCTACACCTTC. Residues: CASSAYQGEDGYTF.

The chain uses TRBV28 and TRBJ2-1, with D possibly matching TRBD2 (6 bases). Germline CDR1 is MDHEN and CDR2 is SYDVKM. The CDR3 is 14 amino acids. Between the trimmed V and J ends, which lost 5 bases and 8 bases, there was a span of 16 bases. The CDR3 protein is CASSTRDLWDEQFF. In DNA form, the CDR3 reads TGTGCCAGCAGTACCCGGGACTTATGGGATGAGCAGTTCTTC. Complete variable domain (other parts from reference TRBV28 and TRBJ2-1): DVKVTQSSRYLVKRTGEKVFLECVQDMDHENMFWYRQDPGLGLRLIYFSYDVKMKEKGDIPEGYSVSREKKERFSLILESASTNQTSMYLCASSTRDLWDEQFFGPGTRLTVL.

There are a few counts of this clone. The V gene is TRBV7-3, the J gene TRBJ2-3; D perhaps matches TRBD2 (7 bases). This CDR3 contains 15 residues. Germline values: CDR1 SGHTA, CDR2 FQGTGA. Trimming took 6 bases from V and 2 from J, leaving 15 bases between them. The chain's CDR3 is CASSLSGGPTDTQYF. DNA of the CDR3: TGTGCCAGCAGTCTCTCCGGGGGGCCCACAGATACGCAGTATTTT.

V and J are TRBV19 and TRBJ1-5; 8 positions agree with TRBD1. Trimming removed 3 bases from V and 0 bases from J; junction bases left unmatched: 4. Germline V gene lookup returns CDR1 LNHDA and CDR2 SQIVND (reference sequence). CDR3 length equals 16 residues. The CDR3 protein is CASSMWTGTSNQPQHF. In DNA, the CDR3 is TGTGCCAGTAGTATGTGGACAGGGACTAGCAATCAGCCCCAGCATTTT. Drawing the rest from reference TRBV19 and TRBJ1-5, the complete variable domain is DGGITQSPKYLFRKEGQNVTLSCEQNLNHDAMYWYRQDPGQGLRLIYYSQIVNDFQKGDIAEGYSVSREKKESFPLTVTSAQKNPTAFYLCASSMWTGTSNQPQHFGDGTRLSIL.

The chain recombines TRBV6-1 with TRBJ1-4; D may be TRBD1 (5 bases). The CDR3 runs 13 residues. The germline V and J ends were trimmed by 5 bases and 8 bases, with 12 bases remaining between them. Germline assignment: CDR1 MNHNS and CDR2 SASEGT. CDR3 in amino acids: CASSSGLGEKLFF. The CDR3 coding sequence is TGTGCCAGCAGTTCGGGACTGGGAGAAAAACTGTTTTTT.

The chain recombines TRBV11-2 with TRBJ2-5, with 7 bases that match TRBD1. The J segment lost 4 bases and the V segment lost 6 bases, leaving 8 bases of the junction unmatched. The CDR3 is 14 amino acids. Germline assignment: CDR1 SGHAT and CDR2 FQNNGV. The CDR3 spells CASRKTGVVETQYF. CDR3 nucleotides: TGTGCCAGCAGGAAAACAGGGGTTGTAGAGACCCAGTACTTC.

The gene calls are TRBV7-9 and TRBJ2-3, with 9 bases that match TRBD2. Germline V gene lookup returns CDR1 SEHNR and CDR2 FQNEAQ (reference sequence). J gave up 4 bases and V 5 bases, and 10 bases lay outside the gene matches. This CDR3 has 16 residues. This chain's CDR3 is CASSQDRAGGPDTQYF. CDR3 sequence (DNA): TGTGCCAGCAGCCAAGATCGGGCGGGGGGGCCAGATACGCAGTATTTT. The entire variable domain, with the rest obtained from reference TRBV7-9 and TRBJ2-3, is as follows: DTGVSQNPRHKITKRGQNVTFRCDPISEHNRLYWYRQTLGQGPEFLTYFQNEAQLEKSRLLSDRFSAERPKGSFSTLEIQRTEQGDSAMYLCASSQDRAGGPDTQYFGPGTRLTVL.

The CDR3 spells CASSLNPDRAIYEQYF. CDR3 in DNA: TGCGCCAGCAGCTTGAATCCGGACAGGGCCATCTACGAGCAGTACTTC. This chain connects TRBV5-1 to TRBJ2-7, with 8 bases fitting TRBD1. The CDR3 consists of 16 residues. CDR1 is SGHRS and CDR2 is YFSETQ in the germline V gene. Germline trimming cut 1 base from V and 3 bases from J; bases unmatched to any gene: 9.